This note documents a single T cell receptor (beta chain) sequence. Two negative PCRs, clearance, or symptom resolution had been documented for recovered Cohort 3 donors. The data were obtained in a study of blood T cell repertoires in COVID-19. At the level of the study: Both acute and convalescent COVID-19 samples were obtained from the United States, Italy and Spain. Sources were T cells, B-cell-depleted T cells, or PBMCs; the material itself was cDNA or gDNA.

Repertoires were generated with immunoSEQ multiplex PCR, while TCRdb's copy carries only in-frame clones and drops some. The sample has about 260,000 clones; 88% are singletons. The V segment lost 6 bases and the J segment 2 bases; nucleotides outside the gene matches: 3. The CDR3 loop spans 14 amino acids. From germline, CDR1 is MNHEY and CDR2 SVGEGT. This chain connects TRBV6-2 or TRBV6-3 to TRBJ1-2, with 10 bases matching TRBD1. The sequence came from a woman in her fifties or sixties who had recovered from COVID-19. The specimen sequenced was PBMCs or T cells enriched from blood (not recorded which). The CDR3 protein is CASSRDRGNYGYTF. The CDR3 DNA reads TGTGCCAGCAGCCGGGACAGGGGAAACTATGGCTACACCTTC.